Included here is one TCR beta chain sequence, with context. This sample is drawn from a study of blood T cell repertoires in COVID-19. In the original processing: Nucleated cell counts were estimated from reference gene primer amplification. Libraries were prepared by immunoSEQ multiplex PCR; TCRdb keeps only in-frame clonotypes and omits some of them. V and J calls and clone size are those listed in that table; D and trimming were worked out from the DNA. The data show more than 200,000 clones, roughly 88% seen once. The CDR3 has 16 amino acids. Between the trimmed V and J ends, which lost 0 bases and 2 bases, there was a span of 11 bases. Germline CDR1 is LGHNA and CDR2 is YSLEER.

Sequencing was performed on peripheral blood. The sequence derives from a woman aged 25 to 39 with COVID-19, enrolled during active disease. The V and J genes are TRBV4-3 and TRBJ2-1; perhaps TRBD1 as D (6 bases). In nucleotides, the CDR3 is TGCGCCAGCAGCCAAGATGGGGGCACGGCCTACAATGAGCAGTTCTTC. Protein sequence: CASSQDGGTAYNEQFF.